This TCR beta chain was recovered during a study of T cells in Graves' hyperthyroidism and ophthalmopathy (dated by TCRdb to about 2019). Describing the broader study: Peripheral blood was sampled at the time of initial diagnosis, prior to any treatment. A discovery cohort of about 100 patients, roughly 45 with Graves' ophthalmopathy and 55 to 60 with stable Graves' hyperthyroidism, was used to find distinguishing TCR V-J signatures. Whether ophthalmopathy could be predicted prospectively was tested in an independent validation cohort made up of roughly 19 hyperthyroidism patients plus 17 patients who later progressed to ophthalmopathy. The 75 to 100 discovery patients were randomly split 7:3 into training and test sets. In about 6 Graves' hyperthyroidism patients, the study also compared T-cell repertoires from thyroid tissue with T-cell repertoires from blood. After blood sampling, hyperthyroidism patients were treated with methimazole at a starting dose of 30 mg daily, and ophthalmopathy patients were treated with high-dose intravenous methylprednisolone. According to the paper, TCR Vbeta CDR3 sequencing was carried out on 135 peripheral blood samples, which came from fewer than 50 ophthalmopathy, fewer than 80 hyperthyroidism and 17 progressor patients. Overall study results and their limits: Ophthalmopathy was separated from stable hyperthyroidism by a 13 V-J signature model, with over 85% sensitivity and about 81% specificity obtained in cross-validation and 80%/75% obtained in testing. During validation, the model predicted progression to ophthalmopathy a median of roughly 7.1 months ahead of onset, with almost 71% sensitivity and about 75% specificity. Sample size was not statistically predetermined, and blinding of investigators to group allocation was not performed. Blood samples also contained most of the expanded thyroid clonotypes (frequency above 0.001), which suggests that blood repertoires may reflect thyroid immune responses.

TCR beta CDR3 regions were amplified from RNA transcripts. For the first round of RT-PCR on the TCR CDR3, the HTBI primer set was used together with the Qiagen OneStep RT-PCR kit. A second multiplex PCR round built the libraries, followed by size selection and purification. Libraries were sequenced paired-end with 100 bp reads on an Illumina HiSeq2000. As for the authors' bioinformatics: Raw data were processed with SOAPnuke, discarding reads with adapters, uncalled bases, mean Phred below 15, or no exact constant-primer or identifier match. High-quality paired reads were merged using COPE v1.2.5, and each unique nucleotide sequence was defined as a clonotype. Clonotypes were aligned to IMGT TRBV, TRBD and TRBJ reference segments using MiTCR v1.1. Only V-J combinations with frequency above 0.0001, covering about 99% of repertoires, were analysed. The TCS score was defined as F50 (clonal expansion) divided by E x V (chaos), with BLOSUM62-based TCRdist calculated between CDR3 peptides within each V-J. Welch's t-statistics and random forest reduced just over 500 V-J features to about 12, which were used in a naive Bayes classifier (R e1071). The public reads were reprocessed in TCRdb via fastp at Q25 and MiXCR, keeping in-frame beta chains. Rows are unified per CDR3 protein, each entry keeping the most common DNA and genes. The V and J calls follow TCRdb's processing rather than the paper's. The sample records 400,000 to 550,000 distinct CDR3 sequences, about an eighth of which are singletons. Clones ranked in the top ten supply over 15% of the sample.

From cysteine to phenylalanine, the CDR3 is 13 amino acids long. Only CDR3 DNA is held: 39 bases, read in frame from base 1. V and J are trimmed by 4 bases and 6 bases, and the gene matches miss 5 bases of the junction. Sequences SGHTA (CDR1) and FQGTGA (CDR2) are obtained from the germline V gene. Stable Graves' hyperthyroidism was defined as the absence of progression to ophthalmopathy over 18 months of follow-up. Hyperthyroidism patients were aged 18 to 65 years and newly diagnosed, with disease duration of less than 2 months. The study excluded patients with uncontrolled infections, other autoimmune diseases, pregnancy or lactation. Clinical symptoms, serum thyroxine and TRAb, thyroid ultrasound, and orbital computed tomography formed the basis for the diagnoses. Ficoll-Paque density gradient centrifugation was used to isolate PBMCs from around 10 ml of fresh peripheral blood. Total RNA was extracted using Trizol reagent, and RNA quality was assessed on an Agilent 2100 Bioanalyzer.

This clonotype was counted a few times. Its binding antigen is unknown. No quality values exist for individual bases; no much larger clone is one base distant. Recombination joined TRBV7-3 with TRBJ2-5; 7 of the junction bases match TRBD2. The clonotype comes from a woman aged 18-35 years with Graves' hyperthyroidism. Sequences were obtained from blood. CDR3 sequence: CASSSQRDQTQYF. The DNA sequence is as follows: TGTGCCAGCAGCTCCCAGCGGGATCAGACCCAGTACTTC.